These 20 T cell receptor beta chains were all obtained from the same sample, sequenced in a study of OX40 agonist ivuxolimab in advanced cancers. TCRdb's table, derived via immunoSEQ multiplex PCR, lists solely in-frame clones and lacks some. The sample comprises 90,000 or so clones, 89% of which are singletons, and approximately 0.3% rests with the top ten. Sequenced here: CD4+ or CD8+ T cells sorted from blood, sampled in a trial of the OX40 agonist ivuxolimab. These receptors all stem from an adult with an advanced solid tumor such as melanoma, head and neck, liver or kidney cancer.

This clone was recorded a few times. The chain has TRBV19 and TRBJ1-5; no clear D gene. Germline lookup yields CDR1 LNHDA and CDR2 SQIVND (reference sequence). The CDR3 has 12 residues. Between the trimmed V and J ends, which lost 0 bases and 6 bases, there was a span of 3 bases. The CDR3 protein is CASSIEVQPQHF. CDR3 nucleotides: TGTGCCAGTAGTATAGAGGTTCAGCCCCAGCATTTT.

This chain uses TRBV7-2 with TRBJ1-2, with 7 bases matching TRBD1. The length of the CDR3 is 13 residues. Trimming took 2 bases from V and 13 from J; bases not matched to a gene: 10. Germline CDR1 reads SGHTA; CDR2 reads FQGNSA. The CDR3 bases are TGTGCCAGCAGCTTAAGGACAGGAGAGGTTTGCACCTTC. As protein: CASSLRTGEVCTF.

V gene TRBV6-5 combines with J gene TRBJ2-1; 11 nucleotides align to TRBD2. This CDR3 is 15 amino acids long. Per germline, CDR1 MNHEY and CDR2 SVGAGI. V lost 4 bases and J lost 5; bases outside the gene matches: 4. CDR3 sequence: CASSSTSGSNNEQFF. DNA of the CDR3: TGTGCCAGCAGTTCAACTAGCGGGAGTAACAATGAGCAGTTCTTC.

This clone was recorded once. The chain couples TRBV19 to TRBJ1-2; TRBD1 aligns across 9 bases. From germline, CDR1 is LNHDA and CDR2 SQIVND (reference sequence). CDR3 length: 19 residues. The V gene end was trimmed by 4 bases and the J gene end by 6 bases; junction bases not matched to a gene: 21. CDR3 amino acids: CASSKSTGGAQLPLHGYTF. CDR3 coding DNA: TGTGCCAGTAGTAAGTCAACAGGGGGCGCGCAGTTGCCCCTACATGGCTACACCTTC. The complete variable domain, with remaining parts taken from reference TRBV19 and TRBJ1-2, reads DGGITQSPKYLFRKEGQNVTLSCEQNLNHDAMYWYRQDPGQGLRLIYYSQIVNDFQKGDIAEGYSVSREKKESFPLTVTSAQKNPTAFYLCASSKSTGGAQLPLHGYTFGSGTRLTVV.

The chain links TRBV15 to TRBJ1-4, with 8 bases lining up with TRBD1. This CDR3 comprises 15 residues. From germline, CDR1 is LNHNV and CDR2 YYDKDF (reference sequence). The junction had 5 bases not matched to a gene; V was cut back by 1 base and J by 7 bases. CDR3 in DNA: TGTGCCACCAGCAGAGCCGCGGGACAGGTTGAAAAACTGTTTTTT. Translating gives CATSRAAGQVEKLFF. The variable domain in full, with the rest retrieved from reference TRBV15 and TRBJ1-4, is DAMVIQNPRYQVTQFGKPVTLSCSQTLNHNVMYWYQQKSSQAPKLLFHYYDKDFNNEADTPDNFQSRRPNTSFCFLDIRSPGLGDTAMYLCATSRAAGQVEKLFFGSGTQLSVL.

The CDR3 spells CASSVGTRDYGYTF. The CDR3 DNA reads as TGTGCCAGCAGCGTAGGAACAAGGGACTATGGCTACACCTTC. V usage is TRBV9 and J usage is TRBJ1-2; D is uncertain. This CDR3 has 14 residues. V dropped 0 bases and J dropped 3 bases, with 9 bases sitting between them. The germline CDR1 and CDR2 sequences are SGDLS and YYNGEE. Filled out from reference TRBV9 and TRBJ1-2, the complete variable domain reads DSGVTQTPKHLITATGQRVTLRCSPRSGDLSVYWYQQSLDQGLQFLIQYYNGEERAKGNILERFSAQQFPDLHSELNLSSLELGDSALYFCASSVGTRDYGYTFGSGTRLTVV.

The V call is TRBV9, the J call TRBJ1-3; D is possibly TRBD1 (6 bases). V was cut by 0 bases and J by 4 bases, with 11 bases left in between. CDR3 length: 15 amino acids. The germline V gene has CDR1 SGDLS and CDR2 YYNGEE. CDR3 amino acids: CASSVVGGAGNTIYF. CDR3 bases: TGTGCCAGCAGCGTAGTTGGGGGCGCGGGAAACACCATATATTTT.

V and J are TRBV28 and TRBJ1-1; D gene unclear. Germline V gene data show CDR1 as MDHEN and CDR2 as SYDVKM. Trimming removed 2 bases at V and 5 bases at J, with 6 bases between. This CDR3 region has 12 residues. CDR3 in DNA: TGTGCCAGCAGTTTAGGTAAAACTGAAGCTTTCTTT. Amino acid sequence: CASSLGKTEAFF.

J is TRBJ1-1 and V is TRBV30, with D unresolved. Germline CDR1 reads GTSNPN; CDR2 reads SVGIG (reference sequence). The CDR3 runs 14 residues. Trimming removed 0 bases from V and 1 base from J, with 9 bases in between. In nucleotides, the CDR3 is TGTGCCTGGAGTGTAACACGCAGGAACACTGAAGCTTTCTTT. Protein product: CAWSVTRRNTEAFF.

V is TRBV4-1 and J is TRBJ2-3; TRBD2 matches at 10 bases. Germline V gene sequence: CDR1 MGHRA, CDR2 YSYEKL. After removal of 1 base from V and 9 bases from J, the junction contained 10 bases not matched to a gene. The CDR3 consists of 16 residues. DNA for the CDR3: TGCGCCAGCAGCCAAGCATTTACTAGCGGGAAGGGGACGCAGTATTTT. Its protein product is CASSQAFTSGKGTQYF.

The genes are TRBV5-1 and TRBJ2-2, with D unclear. The CDR3 has 14 amino acids. In germline, CDR1 is SGHRS, CDR2 YFSETQ. Between the trimmed V and J ends, which lost 5 bases and 0 bases, there was a span of 8 bases. The CDR3: CASRLRSNTGELFF. The CDR3 DNA reads TGCGCCAGCAGACTCCGATCGAACACCGGGGAGCTGTTTTTT. Full variable domain (rest looked up from reference TRBV5-1 and TRBJ2-2): KAGVTQTPRYLIKTRGQQVTLSCSPISGHRSVSWYQQTPGQGLQFLFEYFSETQRNKGNFPGRFSGRQFSNSRSEMNVSTLELGDSALYLCASRLRSNTGELFFGEGSRLTVL.

The V call is TRBV5-5, the J call TRBJ2-7; 9 bases are shared with TRBD1. CDR3 size: 15 residues. Looked up from germline, CDR1 is SGHKS and CDR2 is YYEKEE (reference sequence). V gave up 3 bases and J gave up 6 bases; unmatched junction bases: 10. Here the CDR3 DNA reads TGTGCCAGCAGCTACCCGGGACAGGGTGTAGGCGAGCAGTACTTC. This codes for CASSYPGQGVGEQYF.

The chain joins TRBV15 to TRBJ1-5, with D unclear. The V end lost 7 bases, the J end lost 1 base, and 11 bases lay between the germline ends. The CDR3 is 14 residues long. CDR1 is LNHNV and CDR2 is YYDKDF in the germline V gene (reference sequence). CDR3 region: CATTNPPSNQPQHF. The CDR3 nucleotides are TGTGCCACCACGAATCCCCCGAGCAATCAGCCCCAGCATTTT.

This clone has a single count. The genes are TRBV19 and TRBJ1-2; D is unclear. CDR3 length equals 12 residues. Germline CDR1 and CDR2: LNHDA and SQIVND (reference sequence). Trimming took off 5 bases at V and 6 bases at J, with 10 bases between the two ends. CDR3 sequence reads: CASSLADDGYTF. The CDR3 coding sequence is TGTGCCAGTAGTTTAGCTGATGATGGCTACACCTTC.

J is TRBJ2-3 and V is TRBV19; possible D gene TRBD1, 5 bases. The CDR3 runs 17 residues. CDR1 and CDR2 (germline): LNHDA, SQIVND (reference sequence). Between the trimmed V and J ends, which lost 5 bases and 2 bases, there was a span of 20 bases. The CDR3 DNA is TGTGCCAGTAGTCTCGGACAAACCAGCGCCCTCACAGATACGCAGTATTTT. It translates to CASSLGQTSALTDTQYF.

Here the CDR3 DNA reads TGCGCCAGCAGCTCGGGACAGGCGTCCTACGAGCAGTACTTC. Translated: CASSSGQASYEQYF. The J gene is TRBJ2-7, the V gene TRBV5-1; 8 nucleotides match TRBD1. Germline CDR1 is SGHRS and CDR2 is YFSETQ. Losses at the gene ends were 3 bases for V and 1 base for J; bases not matched to a gene: 3. The CDR3 runs 14 residues. Full variable domain (remainder filled in from reference TRBV5-1 and TRBJ2-7): KAGVTQTPRYLIKTRGQQVTLSCSPISGHRSVSWYQQTPGQGLQFLFEYFSETQRNKGNFPGRFSGRQFSNSRSEMNVSTLELGDSALYLCASSSGQASYEQYFGPGTRLTVT.

The genes are TRBV30 and TRBJ1-1, with D possibly matching TRBD1 (5 bases). The V end lost 5 bases, the J end lost 4 bases, and 11 bases lay between the germline ends. Germline V CDR1 and CDR2: GTSNPN, SVGIG (reference sequence). This CDR3 has 12 residues. Written as DNA, the CDR3 is TGTGCCTGGGACGGGGGGAGCACTGAAGCTTTCTTT. Its protein is CAWDGGSTEAFF.

The chain is built from TRBV15 and TRBJ1-2, with D possibly being TRBD1 (5 bases). The CDR3 contains 14 residues. Trimming took off 0 bases at V and 4 bases at J, with 9 bases between the two ends. Germline V gene lookup returns CDR1 LNHNV and CDR2 YYDKDF (reference sequence). The CDR3 reads CATSRDNRFYGYTF. In DNA, the CDR3 is TGTGCCACCAGCAGAGATAACAGGTTCTATGGCTACACCTTC.

The V call is TRBV5-1, the J call TRBJ1-1; D may be TRBD1 (6 bases). Germline CDR1 is SGHRS and CDR2 is YFSETQ. The CDR3 contains 15 residues. Trimming took off 7 bases at V and 5 bases at J, with 21 bases between the two ends. The CDR3 sequence is CASVQGNGVDTEAFF. The CDR3 DNA reads as TGCGCCAGCGTACAGGGAAACGGGGTGGATACTGAAGCTTTCTTT.

The gene calls are TRBV7-2 and TRBJ2-7; no clear D. V dropped 0 bases and J dropped 6 bases, with 9 bases sitting between them. The CDR3 is made up of 13 amino acids. Germline CDR1 reads SGHTA; CDR2 reads FQGNSA. CDR3: CASSLAFVPEQYF. The CDR3, as DNA: TGTGCCAGCAGCTTAGCGTTTGTTCCCGAGCAGTACTTC.